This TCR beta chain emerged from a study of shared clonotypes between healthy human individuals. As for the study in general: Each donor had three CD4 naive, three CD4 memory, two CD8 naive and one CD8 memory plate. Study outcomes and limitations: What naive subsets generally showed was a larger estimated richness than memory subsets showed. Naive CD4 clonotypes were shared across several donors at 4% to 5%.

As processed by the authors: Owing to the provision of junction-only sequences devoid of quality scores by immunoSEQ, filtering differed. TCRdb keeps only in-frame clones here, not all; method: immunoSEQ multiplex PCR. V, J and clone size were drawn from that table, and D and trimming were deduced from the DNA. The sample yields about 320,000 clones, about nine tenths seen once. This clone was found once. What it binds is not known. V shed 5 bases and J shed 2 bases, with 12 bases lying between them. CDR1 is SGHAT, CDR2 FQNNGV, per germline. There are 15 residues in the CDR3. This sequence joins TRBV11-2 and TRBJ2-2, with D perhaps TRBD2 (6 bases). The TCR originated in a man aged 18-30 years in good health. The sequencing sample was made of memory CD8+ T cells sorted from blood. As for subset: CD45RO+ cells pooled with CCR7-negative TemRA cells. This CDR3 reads CASSPGLVNTGELFF. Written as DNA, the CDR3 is TGTGCCAGCAGCCCGGGACTGGTTAACACCGGGGAGCTGTTTTTT. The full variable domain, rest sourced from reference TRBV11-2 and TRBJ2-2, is EAGVAQSPRYKIIEKRQSVAFWCNPISGHATLYWYQQILGQGPKLLIQFQNNGVVDDSQLPKDRFSAERLKGVDSTLKIQPAKLEDSAVYLCASSPGLVNTGELFFGEGSRLTVL.